Shown below are 8 T cell receptor beta chains from a single sample sequenced in a study of regulatory T cells in long-lasting Graves disease. The TCR beta library used iRepertoire HTBI primers with Arm-PCR amplification of CDR3. TCRdb re-derived calls from the multiplex PCR reads in MiXCR, one entry per CDR3 protein. The sample contains about 430,000 distinct CDR3 sequences, approximately 22% of which appear only once. Time point indicated: persistent/refractory GD, antithyroid drugs over 5 years with positive TRAb. Researchers made the TCR library from RNA that was extracted from PBMCs. Sequencing used peripheral blood mononuclear cells (PBMCs), obtained when the disease was refractory, from a patient treated with antithyroid drugs. The receptors come from a female donor with Graves disease.

The table lists this clonotype with many counts. The J gene is TRBJ2-7, the V gene TRBV28; 7 bases are shared with TRBD1. CDR3 length: 12 residues. After removal of 9 bases from V and 6 bases from J, the junction contained 8 bases not matched to a gene. The germline gives CDR1 MDHEN, CDR2 SYDVKM. The CDR3 sequence: CASLTGTGEQYF. The CDR3 DNA is TGTGCCAGTTTGACAGGGACGGGCGAGCAGTACTTC.

This clonotype showed up just a few times. A read error may be the cause here, since a much bigger clone is one base away. The genes are TRBV2 and TRBJ2-7; TRBD1 might be the D (6 bases). The germline V gene has CDR1 SNHLY and CDR2 FYNNEI. V was cut by 2 bases and J by 4 bases, with 15 bases left in between. The CDR3 is 15 residues long. As DNA, the CDR3 is TGTGCCAGCAGTGAATCAAGGGGGACGGGGTACGAGCAGTACTTC. Protein product: CASSESRGTGYEQYF.

This chain connects TRBV6-1 to TRBJ2-3; no firm D call. Trimming took off 5 bases at V and 2 bases at J, with 8 bases between the two ends. The CDR3 extends over 13 amino acids. Germline V gene data show CDR1 as MNHNS and CDR2 as SASEGT. This CDR3 is CASSRTPTDTQYF. The CDR3 coding sequence is TGTGCCAGCAGTCGAACACCCACAGATACGCAGTATTTT.

This clonotype has only a few counts. The chain has TRBV9 and TRBJ2-2, with a possible D match to TRBD1 (5 bases). CDR1 and CDR2 from the germline V gene are SGDLS and YYNGEE. Trimming cost V 0 bases and J 5 bases, with 11 bases left between them. The CDR3 contains 15 residues. CDR3 DNA: TGTGCCAGCAGCGTAGGATTAGCAGGGACCGGGGAGCTGTTTTTT. Translating it yields CASSVGLAGTGELFF. Drawing the rest from reference TRBV9 and TRBJ2-2, the complete variable domain is DSGVTQTPKHLITATGQRVTLRCSPRSGDLSVYWYQQSLDQGLQFLIQYYNGEERAKGNILERFSAQQFPDLHSELNLSSLELGDSALYFCASSVGLAGTGELFFGEGSRLTVL.

The chain is built from TRBV4-1 and TRBJ1-1, with TRBD1 matching over 7 bases. Germline CDR1 MGHRA, CDR2 YSYEKL. After removal of 1 base from V and 2 bases from J, the junction contained 4 bases not matched to a gene. CDR3 length equals 15 residues. CDR3 region: CASSQADRINTEAFF. Here the CDR3 DNA reads TGCGCCAGCAGCCAAGCGGACAGGATAAACACTGAAGCTTTCTTT.

This clonotype was detected ten times or more. J is TRBJ1-2 and V is TRBV28; D gene ambiguous. CDR3 length: 12 residues. Germline V gene lookup returns CDR1 MDHEN and CDR2 SYDVKM. V gave up 7 bases and J gave up 0 bases, with 6 bases separating them. CDR3 region: CASTSTNYGYTF. CDR3 sequence (DNA): TGTGCCAGCACCAGTACTAACTATGGCTACACCTTC.

The chain has TRBV5-1 and TRBJ1-1; D remains unclear. This CDR3 has 13 amino acids. CDR1 is SGHRS, CDR2 YFSETQ, per germline. V was pared by 3 bases and J by 4 bases, with 10 bases between. The DNA for the CDR3 is TGCGCCAGCAGCTCCCCTCGAGGCACTGAAGCTTTCTTT. Protein product: CASSSPRGTEAFF.

This clonotype was counted between two and nine times. The V gene is TRBV29-1, the J gene TRBJ2-6; no reliable D call. The CDR3 has 14 residues. V shed 6 bases and J shed 4 bases, with 13 bases lying between them. Per the germline V gene, CDR1 is SQVTM and CDR2 is ANQGSEA. CDR3 protein: CSVALSSGANVLTF. CDR3 DNA sequence: TGCAGCGTGGCTCTCTCCTCCGGGGCCAACGTCCTGACTTTC.